This T cell receptor (beta chain) was captured in a study of blood T cell repertoires in COVID-19 (dated by TCRdb to about 2020). At the level of the whole study: The collaborator samples originated in the United States, Italy and Spain and spanned the acute and convalescent phases of COVID-19. Sample metadata almost always included a de-identified subject ID, COVID-19 status, age in years and sex. The material from the prospective study consisted of cDNA or gDNA derived from T cells, B-cell-depleted T cells, or PBMCs. The repertoires were released in a freely available public database intended as a resource for research on the immune response to SARS-CoV-2. The samples were drawn from the first 160 participants of the ongoing ImmuneRACE study and from 1,254 subjects provided by 6 global collaborators. HLA class I and class II types, where available, came from metadata supplied by the sample provider rather than from assay-based typing. Deeply sampled blood TCRbeta repertoires from subjects exposed to, actively infected with, or recovered from COVID-19 were included in the dataset.

Spanning cysteine to phenylalanine, the CDR3 consists of 10 amino acids. Just CDR3 DNA is preserved here, 30 bases in frame from base 1. CDR1 and CDR2, looked up from the germline V gene (reference sequence), are DFQATT and SNEGSKA. The V end gives up 6 bases and the J end 5 bases, leaving 0 bases in the junction not matched to a gene. General conclusions and limits of the study: The quantity of clinical and demographic metadata differed by source and by participant and was supplied without curation.

In the case of this clone: No cognate antigen has been identified for it. The input lacks base qualities; no much larger clone sits a single base away.

TCRbeta CDR3 regions were amplified from genomic DNA using the immunoSEQ Assay, a bias-controlled multiplex PCR. For the original study's pipeline: Within the assay, amplification of reference gene primers was used to estimate how many nucleated cells each sample contained. To quantify the absolute abundance of each unique TCRbeta CDR3 rearrangement, sequence reads were collapsed and filtered. For each sample, productive Simpson clonality was calculated as the square root of Simpson's diversity index across productive rearrangements. TCRdb mirrors the immuneACCESS table, restricted to in-frame sequences. Some clones are absent from its copies; in checked studies, under half trace to an unresolved V gene, and the reason for the others is unknown. That table is the source of V, J and clone size, and D and trimming were worked out from the DNA. In all, the sample holds about 110,000 clones, and over 60% of those were seen once. The ten largest clones represent 6.2% of the sample.

In Seattle, one collaborating source enrolled patients while the infection was active and tracked those patients longitudinally over the course of disease. Whole blood was collected in K2EDTA tubes by collaborating institutions according to the institutions' own protocols. For TCRbeta analysis, collaborators shipped samples in one of three forms: frozen whole blood, isolated PBMCs, or DNA extracted from either of those sample types. This receptor was taken from an elderly man with COVID-19, enrolled during active disease. Material for sequencing was peripheral blood. The chain links TRBV20-1 with TRBJ1-1; 7 of the junction bases match TRBD1. Here is the DNA: TGCAGTGCGACAGGGACTGAAGCTTTCTTT. This sequence encodes CSATGTEAFF.